This T cell receptor beta chain was identified in a study of CD8+CD57+ T cells in acquired aplastic anemia. Many counts were recorded for this clonotype. With 6 bases removed from V and 5 bases from J, the gap between germline ends came to 8 bases. The CDR3 extends over 12 amino acids. Germline values: CDR1 LGHNT, CDR2 FRNRAP. TCR beta VDJ and CDR3 profiling used genomic DNA as template. TCRdb called the reads again in MiXCR, with one record for every CDR3 protein. The repertoire has 250,000 to 300,000 distinct CDR3 sequences, under 65% of them found once; the top ten carry approximately 1.3%. Before being chosen for sequencing, patients had shown CD8+CD57+ cell expansion by flow cytometry.

Sequenced: sorted CD4+, CD8+, or CD8+CD57+ T cells (not recorded which) from PBMCs. The clonotype was recovered from a human donor with aplastic anemia. The rearrangement joins TRBV12-5 to TRBJ2-1; tentatively, D is TRBD1 (5 bases). The CDR3 protein is CASGGRHNEQFF. The CDR3 DNA reads as TGTGCTAGTGGGGGGCGTCACAATGAGCAGTTCTTC. The full variable domain, with the rest looked up from reference TRBV12-5 and TRBJ2-1, is DARVTQTPRHKVTEMGQEVTMRCQPILGHNTVFWYRQTMMQGLELLAYFRNRAPLDDSGMPKDRFSAEMPDATLATLKIQPSEPRDSAVYFCASGGRHNEQFFGPGTRLTVL.